One sample yielded the 30 T cell receptor beta chains listed below, sequenced in a study of blood T cell repertoires in COVID-19. Sequencing was performed with immunoSEQ multiplex PCR; in TCRdb, only in-frame clones are kept and a portion is missing. The sample contains 93,000 or so clones, roughly 88% of which appear only once. The sample comprised peripheral blood. Source of these receptors: a human donor in a cohort sampled during active COVID-19.

The chain employs TRBV29-1 and TRBJ1-1, with D possibly matching TRBD1 (6 bases). Trimming cost V 5 bases and J 4 bases, with 11 bases left between them. There are 12 residues in the CDR3. From germline, CDR1 is SQVTM and CDR2 ANQGSEA. CDR3 sequence (DNA): TGCAGCGTTTCCAGGGGTAGCACTGAAGCTTTCTTT. Translated: CSVSRGSTEAFF.

This clone was recorded only once. The chain links TRBV18 to TRBJ1-5; D not certain. From germline, CDR1 is KGHSH and CDR2 LQKENI. V shed 2 bases and J shed 3 bases, with 11 bases lying between them. The CDR3 sequence is 15 residues long. The CDR3 nucleotides read TGTGCCAGCTCACCAGCGGGTGCTTTCAATCAGCCCCAGCATTTT. This codes for CASSPAGAFNQPQHF. Full variable domain (remainder filled in from reference TRBV18 and TRBJ1-5): NAGVMQNPRHLVRRRGQEARLRCSPMKGHSHVYWYRQLPEEGLKFMVYLQKENIIDESGMPKERFSAEFPKEGPSILRIQQVVRGDSAAYFCASSPAGAFNQPQHFGDGTRLSIL.

V is TRBV5-1 and J is TRBJ2-1; possible D gene TRBD1, 5 bases. Trimming stripped 4 bases from V and 5 bases from J, with 19 bases between. From germline, CDR1 is SGHRS and CDR2 YFSETQ. There are 16 residues in the CDR3. CDR3 sequence: CASSPLRAPTDNEQFF. The CDR3 region has the DNA TGCGCCAGCAGCCCCCTCAGGGCCCCAACAGACAATGAGCAGTTCTTC.

This sequence joins TRBV5-4 and TRBJ2-1; TRBD2 matches at 10 bases. CDR1 SGHNT and CDR2 YYREEE come from the germline V gene (reference sequence). CDR3 size: 15 residues. V was clipped by 4 bases and J by 8 bases; unmatched bases: 9. The CDR3 region is CASSRLAGDPHEQFF. CDR3 in DNA: TGTGCCAGCAGCCGCCTAGCGGGAGACCCCCATGAGCAGTTCTTC.

CDR3 loop: CASTFGREIEQYF. CDR3 sequence (DNA): TGTGCCAGCACCTTTGGGAGGGAGATCGAGCAGTACTTC. The chain couples TRBV6-1 to TRBJ2-7; 7 bases line up with TRBD2. Germline V CDR1 and CDR2: MNHNS, SASEGT. After removal of 7 bases from V and 6 bases from J, the junction contained 9 bases not matched to a gene. CDR3 length: 13 residues.

This clone has more than one count but fewer than ten. The V and J genes are TRBV12-2 and TRBJ2-7; TRBD1, as called in the table, went unchecked against the DNA. TRBV12-2 is a listed pseudogene. The CDR3 has 14 amino acids. CDR3 region: CARRNYGPKGEQYF. The CDR3 nucleotides are TGTGCAAGACGCAATTATGGCCCTAAGGGGGAGCAGTACTTC.

This clone was counted between two and nine times. The genes are TRBV4-2 and TRBJ1-2; 10 bases agree with TRBD1. The junction had 12 bases not matched to a gene; V was cut back by 0 bases and J by 8 bases. The CDR3 has 17 residues. Germline V gene lookup returns CDR1 LGHNA and CDR2 YNFKEQ. CDR3 bases: TGTGCCAGCAGCCAAGATCCCAGTTTGACAGGGGGCTGGGGCTACACCTTC. This translates into CASSQDPSLTGGWGYTF.

The chain employs TRBV5-1 and TRBJ1-5, with a weak D call TRBD1 (6 bases). Germline V gene sequence: CDR1 SGHRS, CDR2 YFSETQ. V lost 0 bases and J 7 bases, leaving 8 bases between the germline ends. The CDR3 loop spans 13 amino acids. CDR3: CASSLEGVQPQHF. The CDR3 DNA follows: TGCGCCAGCAGCTTGGAGGGGGTCCAGCCCCAGCATTTT.

The chain has TRBV5-1 and TRBJ2-1; D is possibly TRBD2 (6 bases). V was trimmed by 4 bases and J by 4 bases, leaving 18 bases between them. In germline, CDR1 is SGHRS, CDR2 YFSETQ. The CDR3 totals 16 residues. CDR3: CASSLSGLSRYNEQFF. DNA for the CDR3: TGCGCCAGCAGCCTTAGCGGTCTTAGTAGATACAATGAGCAGTTCTTC.

The V gene is TRBV24-1, the J gene TRBJ2-7, with D possibly matching TRBD2 (6 bases). V was cut by 3 bases and J by 0 bases, with 14 bases left in between. CDR1 is KGHDR and CDR2 is SFDVKD in the germline V gene. This CDR3 has 16 amino acids. CDR3 residues: CATSDQSGLDSYEQYF. DNA of the CDR3: TGTGCCACCAGTGATCAATCGGGACTGGACTCCTACGAGCAGTACTTC.

The chain uses TRBV27 and TRBJ1-6; D remains unclear. The germline V and J ends were trimmed by 2 bases and 10 bases, with 12 bases remaining between them. Per the germline V gene, CDR1 is MNHEY and CDR2 is SMNVEV (reference sequence). The CDR3 has 14 residues. The CDR3 loop reads CASSLGPIKSPLHF. The CDR3 DNA is TGTGCCAGCAGTTTAGGGCCCATCAAGTCACCCCTCCACTTT.

The V and J genes are TRBV9 and TRBJ2-7, with D possibly being TRBD1 (6 bases). The CDR3 length is 16 residues. CDR1 and CDR2 (germline): SGDLS, YYNGEE. V lost 1 base to trimming and J lost 6 bases, with 20 bases between them. CDR3: CASSVNDLGQPLEQYF. CDR3 bases: TGTGCCAGCAGCGTAAACGACCTGGGACAACCCCTCGAGCAGTACTTC.

This clone was found a few times. This chain links TRBV5-1 with TRBJ1-1, with a possible D match to TRBD1 (6 bases). Trimming shortened V by 3 bases and J by 4 bases, and 10 bases separated the two germline ends. From germline, CDR1 is SGHRS and CDR2 YFSETQ. This CDR3 contains 13 residues. CDR3 protein: CASSSGQSTEAFF. CDR3 in DNA: TGCGCCAGCAGCTCCGGACAGTCCACTGAAGCTTTCTTT.

This clone was seen just once. The identical CDR3 is also encoded by other nucleotide sequences in the sample. The rearrangement joins TRBV5-1 to TRBJ1-2; 8 positions agree with TRBD1. Germline lookup yields CDR1 SGHRS and CDR2 YFSETQ. V was clipped by 4 bases and J by 7 bases; unmatched bases: 6. The length of the CDR3 is 13 residues. The CDR3, as DNA: TGCGCCAGCAGCCTAGGACAGGGAAGTGGCTACACCTTC. Amino acids: CASSLGQGSGYTF.

The genes are TRBV6-5 and TRBJ2-7, with 7 bases that match TRBD1. Germline V CDR1 and CDR2: MNHEY, SVGAGI. CDR3 length: 14 amino acids. V shed 6 bases, J shed 4 bases, and the junction held 9 bases outside the gene matches. CDR3 nucleotides: TGTGCCAGCAGGAACAGGGGCCAGCGGTACGAGCAGTACTTC. Translated: CASRNRGQRYEQYF.

The chain has TRBV7-2 and TRBJ2-1; TRBD1 aligns across 9 bases. Germline V lookup: CDR1 SGHTA, CDR2 FQGNSA. CDR3 size: 16 residues. Germline trimming cut 3 bases from V and 6 bases from J; bases unmatched to any gene: 9. The CDR3 DNA reads TGTGCCAGCAGCTTGGATTCCGGGACAGGGATCAATGAGCAGTTCTTC. Translating it yields CASSLDSGTGINEQFF.

This clone was picked up one time. The V and J genes are TRBV6-5 and TRBJ1-3, with 7 bases lining up with TRBD1. This CDR3 contains 15 residues. V shed 6 bases, J shed 4 bases, and the junction held 9 bases outside the gene matches. Germline V gives CDR1 MNHEY, CDR2 SVGAGI. The CDR3 region is CASRDRALGGNTIYF. The CDR3 DNA reads TGTGCCAGCAGAGACAGGGCTCTGGGAGGAAACACCATATATTTT.

There are a few counts of this clone. This rearrangement joins TRBV28 to TRBJ2-7, with D unclear. V lost 7 bases and J 2 bases, leaving 15 bases between the germline ends. The CDR3 has 14 residues. CDR1 is MDHEN, CDR2 SYDVKM, per germline. As DNA, the CDR3 is TGTGCCAGCACTCCCCTTGGCAGGACCTACGAGCAGTACTTC. It translates to CASTPLGRTYEQYF. Full variable domain (remainder filled in from reference TRBV28 and TRBJ2-7): DVKVTQSSRYLVKRTGEKVFLECVQDMDHENMFWYRQDPGLGLRLIYFSYDVKMKEKGDIPEGYSVSREKKERFSLILESASTNQTSMYLCASTPLGRTYEQYFGPGTRLTVT.

The genes are TRBV5-5 and TRBJ1-1; 8 bases are shared with TRBD1. The CDR3 runs 14 residues. The V and J ends lost 4 bases and 1 base, in that order; junction bases with no gene match: 3. CDR1 and CDR2 from the germline V gene are SGHKS and YYEKEE (reference sequence). Here the CDR3 DNA reads TGTGCCAGCAGCGTGACAGGGGAGAACACTGAAGCTTTCTTT. Amino acid sequence: CASSVTGENTEAFF.

This clone has a single count. This chain joins TRBV7-2 and TRBJ2-6; D is unclear. V gave up 1 base and J gave up 2 bases, with 6 bases separating them. The V gene's germline CDR1 is SGHTA and CDR2 FQGNSA. This CDR3 is built from 15 residues. CDR3 loop: CASSLGEPGANVLTF. CDR3 bases: TGTGCCAGCAGCTTAGGAGAGCCTGGGGCCAACGTCCTGACTTTC.

The V gene is TRBV13, the J gene TRBJ2-7, with TRBD1 matching over 7 bases. V trimming: 5 bases; J trimming: 0 bases; junction bases outside the gene matches: 16. The CDR3 spans 18 residues. Germline V gene lookup returns CDR1 PRHDT and CDR2 FYEKMQ (reference sequence). The CDR3 here is CASSRTGEIRHPSYEQYF. In nucleotides, the CDR3 is TGTGCCAGCAGCCGGACAGGTGAGATACGACACCCCTCCTACGAGCAGTACTTC.

This clone was observed a single time. The chain couples TRBV10-2 to TRBJ1-2; 8 positions match TRBD1. The CDR3 length is 12 residues. V was clipped by 6 bases and J by 8 bases; unmatched bases: 5. Germline-derived CDR1 and CDR2 are WSHSY and SAAADI. The CDR3 DNA reads TGCGCCAGCAGCCCAGGGGGCGCGGGCTACACCTTC. It translates to CASSPGGAGYTF.

J is TRBJ2-5 and V is TRBV15; 9 bases map to TRBD2. CDR3 size: 16 residues. The germline V gene has CDR1 LNHNV and CDR2 YYDKDF (reference sequence). Trimming at V came to 1 base and at J to 4 bases, leaving 7 bases not matched to a gene. CDR3 DNA sequence: TGTGCCACCAGCAGAGCCTTAGCGGGGGTGGCAGAGACCCAGTACTTC. It specifies CATSRALAGVAETQYF.

This clone was counted between two and nine times. The chain employs TRBV19 and TRBJ1-1; 8 nucleotides match TRBD1. This CDR3 has 15 residues. Per the germline V gene, CDR1 is LNHDA and CDR2 is SQIVND (reference sequence). V lost 8 bases, J lost 0 bases, and 8 bases stayed unmatched. The CDR3 sequence: CASVGGTGLNTEAFF. The DNA for the CDR3 is TGTGCCAGTGTCGGCGGGACAGGATTGAACACTGAAGCTTTCTTT.

The V gene is TRBV27, the J gene TRBJ1-5, with TRBD1 matching 8 bases. Germline V gene lookup returns CDR1 MNHEY and CDR2 SMNVEV (reference sequence). Trimming removed 5 bases from V and 1 base from J; junction bases left unmatched: 7. The CDR3 is 16 amino acids. The CDR3 coding sequence is TGTGCCAGCAGTCCTACAGGGGGGGGGAGCAATCAGCCCCAGCATTTT. This encodes CASSPTGGGSNQPQHF.

There are a few counts of this clone. This chain links TRBV6-5 with TRBJ1-1, with 7 positions matching TRBD1. Unmatched junction bases numbered 11, after V lost 0 bases and J lost 7 bases. Germline values: CDR1 MNHEY, CDR2 SVGAGI. This CDR3 contains 16 residues. CDR3 sequence reads: CASSYSPTGANNEAFF. CDR3 nucleotide sequence: TGTGCCAGCAGTTACTCACCAACAGGGGCGAATAATGAAGCTTTCTTT.

J is TRBJ2-7 and V is TRBV27; D is perhaps TRBD1 (6 bases). V was trimmed by 5 bases and J by 0 bases, leaving 11 bases between them. Per germline, CDR1 MNHEY and CDR2 SMNVEV (reference sequence). This CDR3 spans 14 amino acids. The CDR3 sequence is CASSPGQSSYEQYF. The CDR3 nucleotides read TGTGCCAGCAGTCCAGGACAGAGCTCCTACGAGCAGTACTTC.

V gene TRBV21-1 combines with J gene TRBJ2-2; the tabulated D call, TRBD1, remains unverified against the DNA. TRBV21-1 is labeled a pseudogene. The CDR3 is made up of 15 amino acids. The CDR3 sequence is CASSRNGRAVGELFF. CDR3 bases: TGTGCCAGCAGCAGGAACGGCAGGGCGGTCGGGGAGCTGTTTTTT.

Only one count was recorded for this clone. The chain is built from TRBV7-6 and TRBJ1-2; 8 bases are shared with TRBD1. Per the germline V gene, CDR1 is SGHVS and CDR2 is FNYEAQ. Trimming took 6 bases from V and 1 from J; bases not matched to a gene: 7. The CDR3 runs 15 residues. The CDR3 is CASSSRTGNNYGYTF. For the CDR3, the DNA is TGTGCCAGCAGTTCACGGACAGGGAATAACTATGGCTACACCTTC. Full variable domain (rest looked up from reference TRBV7-6 and TRBJ1-2): GAGVSQSPRYKVTKRGQDVALRCDPISGHVSLYWYRQALGQGPEFLTYFNYEAQQDKSGLPNDRFSAERPEGSISTLTIQRTEQRDSAMYRCASSSRTGNNYGYTFGSGTRLTVV.

The gene calls are TRBV4-1 and TRBJ2-5, with 8 nucleotides matching TRBD1. V lost 0 bases and J lost 6; bases outside the gene matches: 9. The CDR3 contains 16 residues. Germline assignment: CDR1 MGHRA and CDR2 YSYEKL. The DNA for the CDR3 is TGCGCCAGCAGCCAAGATGGGGCAGGGGGCCTAAAGACCCAGTACTTC. Translated: CASSQDGAGGLKTQYF.